These 32 T cell receptor beta chains were sequenced from one sample in a study of T cells in Graves' hyperthyroidism and ophthalmopathy. Template material for amplifying TCR beta CDR3 regions consisted of RNA transcripts. First-round RT-PCR with HTBI primers amplified the TCR CDR3 region. TCRdb reprocessed the multiplex PCR reads via MiXCR and lists one record per CDR3 protein. Here the sample spans hundreds of thousands of distinct CDR3 sequences, roughly 16% being singletons. The sequenced material came from blood. All receptors come from a woman aged 40 to 50 with Graves' ophthalmopathy.

This clonotype came up many times. The gene calls are TRBV20-1 and TRBJ1-1, with D possibly matching TRBD1 (6 bases). Between the trimmed V and J ends, which lost 6 bases and 4 bases, there was a span of 15 bases. This CDR3 comprises 13 residues. The germline V gene encodes CDR1 DFQATT and CDR2 SNEGSKA (reference sequence). CDR3 nucleotide sequence: TGCAGTGCGGGGGACACTGGAGGCACTGAAGCTTTCTTT. It is translated as CSAGDTGGTEAFF.

V gene TRBV7-9 combines with J gene TRBJ2-7; 9 bases are shared with TRBD2. This CDR3 is 13 amino acids long. V was pared by 9 bases and J by 7 bases, with 10 bases of the junction left unmatched. Germline CDR1 and CDR2: SEHNR and FQNEAQ (reference sequence). The CDR3 loop reads CASTLKRGAEQYF. The CDR3 nucleotides read TGTGCCAGTACCCTAAAGCGGGGGGCGGAGCAGTACTTC.

This clonotype was observed a handful of times. V and J are TRBV6-1 and TRBJ1-6; perhaps TRBD1 as D (6 bases). The CDR3 consists of 15 residues. Germline CDR1 reads MNHNS; CDR2 reads SASEGT. Trimming took 5 bases from V and 7 from J, leaving 15 bases between them. CDR3 DNA sequence: TGTGCCAGCAGTTCCCAGGGGTTTAGAAATTCACCCCTCCACTTT. This gives the protein CASSSQGFRNSPLHF.

This clonotype was seen a few times. The chain uses TRBV7-9 and TRBJ1-6; D remains ambiguous. Germline-derived CDR1 and CDR2 are SEHNR and FQNEAQ (reference sequence). This CDR3 region has 12 residues. V dropped 3 bases and J dropped 6 bases, with 3 bases sitting between them. The CDR3 DNA follows: TGTGCCAGCAGCTTCAGTAATTCACCCCTCCACTTT. It encodes CASSFSNSPLHF.

This clonotype was observed a single time. V usage is TRBV18 and J usage is TRBJ2-2; possibly TRBD2 for D (5 bases). V was cut by 2 bases and J by 5 bases, with 18 bases left in between. The germline V gene has CDR1 KGHSH and CDR2 LQKENI. The CDR3 is 17 amino acids. CDR3 DNA sequence: TGTGCCAGCTCACCAAGTTTCTCTATACGAGGGACCGGGGAGCTGTTTTTT. As protein: CASSPSFSIRGTGELFF.

This clonotype was picked up many times. This chain links TRBV30 with TRBJ2-5; the D call may be TRBD1 or TRBD2 (5 bases each). V lost 5 bases to trimming and J lost 2 bases, with 18 bases between them. The CDR3 covers 15 residues. Looked up from germline, CDR1 is GTSNPN and CDR2 is SVGIG (reference sequence). The CDR3 bases are TGTGCCTGGGGACCTTACGGGACCAGTCAAGAGACCCAGTACTTC. This encodes CAWGPYGTSQETQYF. Using reference TRBV30 and TRBJ2-5 for the parts outside the CDR3, the full variable domain is SQTIHQWPATLVQPVGSPLSLECTVEGTSNPNLYWYRQAAGRGLQLLFYSVGIGQISSEVPQNLSASRPQDRQFILSSKKLLLSDSGFYLCAWGPYGTSQETQYFGPGTRLLVL.

This clonotype was recorded many times. This chain joins TRBV2 and TRBJ1-1; weak D call: TRBD1 (5 bases). The germline V gene encodes CDR1 SNHLY and CDR2 FYNNEI. The CDR3 spans 11 residues. The V and J ends lost 5 bases and 7 bases respectively, with 8 bases between them. CDR3: CASSRDGEAFF. DNA of the CDR3: TGTGCCAGCAGTAGGGACGGTGAAGCTTTCTTT.

The chain carries TRBV7-9 and TRBJ2-7; D is uncertain. The CDR3 is 14 residues long. CDR1 is SEHNR and CDR2 is FQNEAQ in the germline V gene (reference sequence). The V gene lost 5 bases and the J gene lost 2 bases, with 13 bases spanning the gap. The CDR3, as DNA: TGTGCCAGCAGCCAAATTACCTCACCCTACGAGCAGTACTTC. Protein: CASSQITSPYEQYF.

This clonotype was seen at least ten times. J is TRBJ1-6 and V is TRBV2; 7 positions match TRBD1. The CDR3 has 15 amino acids. The germline CDR1 and CDR2 sequences are SNHLY and FYNNEI. J was trimmed by 9 bases and V by 5 bases; bases with no gene match: 10. The CDR3, as DNA: TGTGCCAGCAGTTACTCCGGGACAGACATTTCACCCCTCCACTTT. Translating it yields CASSYSGTDISPLHF.

As to this clonotype: This sequence may be a read error, since a much larger clone differs from it by one base. CDR3 in DNA: TGTGTCAGCAGCCCGACCCGGTTGGAGACCCAGTACTTC. Its translation is CVSSPTRLETQYF. The chain has TRBV6-1 and TRBJ2-5; the D is unclear. The CDR3 length is 13 residues. Germline V lookup: CDR1 MNHNS, CDR2 SASEGT.

This clonotype has more than one count but fewer than ten. The chain uses TRBV3-1 and TRBJ2-5; 8 bases agree with TRBD2. Germline V lookup: CDR1 LGHDT, CDR2 YNNKEL (reference sequence). There are 15 residues in the CDR3. J was trimmed by 4 bases and V by 4 bases; bases with no gene match: 8. CDR3 protein: CASSRAGGEGETQYF. The CDR3 DNA reads TGTGCCAGCAGCCGGGCGGGAGGCGAAGGAGAGACCCAGTACTTC.

The chain couples TRBV7-9 to TRBJ2-2, with D hard to call. The CDR3 totals 15 residues. The V gene's germline CDR1 is SEHNR and CDR2 FQNEAQ (reference sequence). Deletions cut 5 bases from V and 0 bases from J, with 10 bases between. Here the CDR3 DNA reads TGTGCCAGCAGCCATAGGTCAGCGAACACCGGGGAGCTGTTTTTT. Protein sequence: CASSHRSANTGELFF.

This clonotype was counted between two and nine times. The gene calls are TRBV12-3 or TRBV12-4 and TRBJ2-7; 10 positions agree with TRBD2. This CDR3 spans 14 amino acids. V shed 7 bases and J 6 bases; nucleotides not matched to a gene: 9. This CDR3 is CASTHSGRPSEQYF. CDR3 nucleotide sequence: TGTGCCAGCACCCATAGCGGGAGGCCAAGCGAGCAGTACTTC.

The chain combines TRBV29-1 with TRBJ1-2; D is undetermined. The CDR3 is 12 amino acids. Germline loops: CDR1 SQVTM, CDR2 ANQGSEA. Written as DNA, the CDR3 is TGCGGCGGGGTAACAGCTAACTATGGCTACACCTTC. Its translation is CGGVTANYGYTF. Variable domain in full (rest from reference TRBV29-1 and TRBJ1-2): SAVISQKPSRDICQRGTSLTIQCQVDSQVTMMFWYRQQPGQSLTLIATANQGSEATYESGFVIDKFPISRPNLTFSTLTVSNMSPEDSSIYLCGGVTANYGYTFGSGTRLTVV.

Turning to this clonotype: A much larger clone sits a single nucleotide away, making a read error possible. J is TRBJ2-5 and V is TRBV11-2; D is perhaps TRBD1 or TRBD2 (6 bases each). Germline CDR1 SGHAT, CDR2 FQNNGV. The CDR3 extends over 16 amino acids. For the CDR3, the DNA is TGTGCCAGCATCTTAGGTTGGGGGGCCGGACAAGAGACCCAGTACTTC. Protein: CASILGWGAGQETQYF.

This clonotype has a count of ten or more. The chain employs TRBV20-1 and TRBJ2-7; possibly TRBD1 for D (5 bases). The CDR3 length is 12 residues. Germline-derived CDR1 and CDR2 are DFQATT and SNEGSKA (reference sequence). Trimming cost V 0 bases and J 4 bases, with 7 bases left between them. The CDR3, as DNA: TGCAGTGCTAGAGAGGACACGTACGAGCAGTACTTC. Amino acid sequence: CSAREDTYEQYF.

This clonotype was seen at least ten times. This sequence joins TRBV30 and TRBJ1-1; the D is unclear. Trimming removed 4 bases at V and 1 base at J, with 7 bases between. This CDR3 has 12 residues. Germline V CDR1 and CDR2: GTSNPN, SVGIG (reference sequence). The CDR3 region has the DNA TGTGCCTGGATTCTAGGGAACACTGAAGCTTTCTTT. It codes for CAWILGNTEAFF.

This CDR3 reads CASSLGWSRDYGYTF. DNA for the CDR3: TGCGCCAGCAGCTTGGGATGGAGCAGGGACTATGGCTACACCTTC. The genes are TRBV5-1 and TRBJ1-2, with D perhaps matching TRBD1 (5 bases). V lost 0 bases, J lost 3 bases, and 12 bases lay in between. Germline CDR1 SGHRS, CDR2 YFSETQ. The length of the CDR3 is 15 residues.

The J gene is TRBJ2-2, the V gene TRBV12-3 or TRBV12-4; TRBD1 aligns across 9 bases. Trimming took 3 bases from V and 6 from J; bases not matched to a gene: 8. This CDR3 is built from 16 residues. CDR3 sequence reads: CASSFYRGLTPGELFF. The CDR3 DNA is TGTGCCAGCAGTTTTTACAGGGGGCTCACGCCCGGGGAGCTGTTTTTT.

V gene TRBV5-1 combines with J gene TRBJ1-1, with no clear D. The CDR3 spans 15 residues. CDR1 is SGHRS, CDR2 YFSETQ, per germline. Trimming pared 5 bases from V and 0 bases from J, leaving 14 bases between. The CDR3 reads CASSSMVSMNTEAFF. DNA of the CDR3: TGCGCCAGCAGTTCTATGGTCAGCATGAACACTGAAGCTTTCTTT.

This clonotype was counted only a few times. The V and J genes are TRBV5-1 and TRBJ2-5; TRBD2 might be the D (6 bases). Germline loops: CDR1 SGHRS, CDR2 YFSETQ. The CDR3 totals 14 residues. The V gene lost 0 bases and the J gene lost 5 bases, with 11 bases spanning the gap. This CDR3 reads CASSLGRGYETQYF. The CDR3 DNA reads as TGCGCCAGCAGCTTGGGACGGGGGTACGAGACCCAGTACTTC.

This clonotype was seen many times. The chain uses TRBV3-1 and TRBJ1-1; no clear D gene. Trimming took off 6 bases at V and 4 bases at J, with 9 bases between the two ends. Germline values: CDR1 LGHDT, CDR2 YNNKEL (reference sequence). CDR3 length: 12 residues. CDR3 coding DNA: TGTGCCAGCAGGTCCCTTGGCACTGAAGCTTTCTTT. It codes for CASRSLGTEAFF.

This clonotype has only a few counts. The rearrangement uses TRBV12-3 or TRBV12-4 and TRBJ2-7, with D possibly matching TRBD2 (7 bases). V lost 7 bases to trimming and J lost 4 bases, with 17 bases between them. The CDR3 covers 14 residues. This chain's CDR3 is CASTDQQGGYEQYF. DNA for the CDR3: TGTGCCAGCACCGACCAACAGGGAGGGTACGAGCAGTACTTC.

This clonotype occurred many times. The rearrangement links TRBV7-8 to TRBJ1-2; 9 bases are shared with TRBD1. Germline V CDR1 and CDR2: SGHVS, FQNEAQ. The V gene end was trimmed by 1 base and the J gene end by 4 bases; junction bases not matched to a gene: 4. There are 15 residues in the CDR3. This CDR3 reads CASSLGTGEAYGYTF. CDR3 bases: TGTGCCAGCAGCTTAGGGACAGGGGAGGCCTATGGCTACACCTTC.

The genes are TRBV10-3 and TRBJ2-7; D tentatively reads TRBD1 or TRBD2 (5 bases each). The germline V gene encodes CDR1 ENHRY and CDR2 SYGVKD. The CDR3 consists of 12 residues. V dropped 3 bases and J dropped 5 bases, with 8 bases sitting between them. In DNA form, the CDR3 reads TGTGCCATCAGTGACTTGGGGGACGAGCAGTACTTC. The encoded protein is CAISDLGDEQYF.

This clonotype was observed many times. The chain uses TRBV2 and TRBJ1-6; 9 bases map to TRBD1. CDR1 and CDR2 (germline): SNHLY, FYNNEI. CDR3 length equals 15 residues. V lost 7 bases, J lost 6 bases, and 7 bases stayed unmatched. Written as DNA, the CDR3 is TGTGCCAGCACTCAAGGACAGGGGAGTAATTCACCCCTCCACTTT. The encoded protein is CASTQGQGSNSPLHF. The whole variable domain, remainder taken from reference TRBV2 and TRBJ1-6, is EPEVTQTPSHQVTQMGQEVILRCVPISNHLYFYWYRQILGQKVEFLVSFYNNEISEKSEIFDDQFSVERPDGSNFTLKIRSTKLEDSAMYFCASTQGQGSNSPLHFGNGTRLTVT.

This clonotype was recorded at least ten times. The chain carries TRBV6-1 and TRBJ2-3; 14 bases align to TRBD2. J was trimmed by 0 bases and V by 6 bases; bases with no gene match: 11. Germline V gives CDR1 MNHNS, CDR2 SASEGT. This CDR3 contains 19 residues. CDR3 nucleotides: TGTGCCAGCAGCAGCGGGACTAGCGGGGGTTACGACAGCACAGATACGCAGTATTTT. Amino acids: CASSSGTSGGYDSTDTQYF.

This clonotype was seen repeatedly, ten times or more. This chain joins TRBV7-8 and TRBJ2-1, with 13 nucleotides matching TRBD2. Looked up from germline, CDR1 is SGHVS and CDR2 is FQNEAQ. Trimming at V came to 6 bases and at J to 6 bases, leaving 5 bases not matched to a gene. The CDR3 contains 15 residues. CDR3 protein: CASRPGLAGTNEQFF. DNA of the CDR3: TGTGCCAGCAGGCCGGGACTAGCGGGGACCAATGAGCAGTTCTTC. Supplemented by reference TRBV7-8 and TRBJ2-1, the full variable domain reads GAGVSQSPRYKVAKRGQDVALRCDPISGHVSLFWYQQALGQGPEFLTYFQNEAQLDKSGLPSDRFFAERPEGSVSTLKIQRTQQEDSAVYLCASRPGLAGTNEQFFGPGTRLTVL.

This clonotype was observed at least ten times. J is TRBJ2-3 and V is TRBV7-2, with 7 bases that match TRBD2. Per germline, CDR1 SGHTA and CDR2 FQGNSA. The CDR3 is 15 amino acids. The V gene end was trimmed by 2 bases and the J gene end by 6 bases; junction bases not matched to a gene: 8. CDR3 sequence: CASSLWRELADTQYF. CDR3 sequence (DNA): TGTGCCAGCAGCTTATGGCGGGAGTTAGCGGATACGCAGTATTTT.

The chain combines TRBV3-1 with TRBJ1-6, with 8 bases lining up with TRBD1. This CDR3 contains 16 residues. V trimming: 3 bases; J trimming: 8 bases; junction bases outside the gene matches: 9. From germline, CDR1 is LGHDT and CDR2 YNNKEL (reference sequence). The CDR3 DNA follows: TGTGCCAGCAGCCAGGGTGTGACAGGGGACTATTCACCCCTCCACTTT. It yields the protein CASSQGVTGDYSPLHF. The variable domain in full, completed from reference TRBV3-1 and TRBJ1-6, reads DTAVSQTPKYLVTQMGNDKSIKCEQNLGHDTMYWYKQDSKKFLKIMFSYNNKELIINETVPNRFSPKSPDKAHLNLHINSLELGDSAVYFCASSQGVTGDYSPLHFGNGTRLTVT.

The table lists this clonotype with many counts. The chain links TRBV2 to TRBJ2-1; D remains unclear. In germline, CDR1 is SNHLY, CDR2 FYNNEI. The CDR3 sequence is 15 residues long. Between the trimmed V and J ends, which lost 5 bases and 0 bases, there was a span of 11 bases. The CDR3 loop reads CASSPVAVSYNEQFF. The DNA of the CDR3 is TGTGCCAGCAGTCCGGTAGCAGTCTCCTACAATGAGCAGTTCTTC. Complete variable domain (other parts from reference TRBV2 and TRBJ2-1): EPEVTQTPSHQVTQMGQEVILRCVPISNHLYFYWYRQILGQKVEFLVSFYNNEISEKSEIFDDQFSVERPDGSNFTLKIRSTKLEDSAMYFCASSPVAVSYNEQFFGPGTRLTVL.

This clonotype was picked up many times. V usage is TRBV6-1 and J usage is TRBJ2-5; 10 nucleotides match TRBD2. V shed 5 bases, J shed 4 bases, and the junction held 7 bases outside the gene matches. The germline CDR1 and CDR2 sequences are MNHNS and SASEGT. The CDR3 runs to 15 residues. The CDR3 region is CASSYGGTSAETQYF. The CDR3 coding sequence is TGTGCCAGCAGTTACGGCGGGACTAGCGCAGAGACCCAGTACTTC.